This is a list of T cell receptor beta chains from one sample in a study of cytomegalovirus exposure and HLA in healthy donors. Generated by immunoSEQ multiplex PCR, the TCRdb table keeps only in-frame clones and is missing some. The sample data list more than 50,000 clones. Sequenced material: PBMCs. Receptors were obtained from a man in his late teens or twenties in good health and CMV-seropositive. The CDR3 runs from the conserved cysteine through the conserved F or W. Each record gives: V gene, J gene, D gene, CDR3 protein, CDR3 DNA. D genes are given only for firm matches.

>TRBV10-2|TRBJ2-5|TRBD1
CASRPGTGGFETQYF
TGCGCCAGCAGGCCGGGGACAGGGGGTTTCGAGACCCAGTACTTC
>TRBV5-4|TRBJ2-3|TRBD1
CASSFGTGGGDTQYF
TGTGCCAGCAGCTTCGGGACAGGGGGGGGCGATACGCAGTATTTT
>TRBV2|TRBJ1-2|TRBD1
CASRSGQGFGYTF
TGTGCCAGCAGATCGGGACAGGGGTTCGGCTACACCTTC
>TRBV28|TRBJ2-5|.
CASGLAGETQYF
TGTGCCAGCGGGCTGGCCGGAGAGACCCAGTACTTC
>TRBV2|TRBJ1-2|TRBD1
CASSLDPDRGLGGYTF
TGTGCCAGCAGCCTTGACCCTGACAGGGGTTTGGGTGGCTACACCTTC
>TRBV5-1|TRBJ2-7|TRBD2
CASSSQGGSASYEQYF
TGCGCCAGCAGCTCCCAGGGAGGGAGTGCCTCCTACGAGCAGTACTTC
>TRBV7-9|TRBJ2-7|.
CASSLGASSEQYF
TGTGCCAGCAGCTTAGGGGCTAGCAGCGAGCAGTACTTC
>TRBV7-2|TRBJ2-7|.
CASSLAPQGPYEQYF
TGTGCCAGCAGCTTAGCGCCCCAGGGTCCCTACGAGCAGTACTTC
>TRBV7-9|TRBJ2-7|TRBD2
CASSLDWGEGRYEQYF
TGTGCCAGCAGCTTAGATTGGGGGGAGGGCCGCTACGAGCAGTACTTC
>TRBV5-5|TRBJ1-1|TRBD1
CASTTPGTGPRAFF
TGTGCCAGCACCACCCCTGGGACAGGGCCCCGAGCTTTCTTT
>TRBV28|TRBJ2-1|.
CASSISRLSSYNEQFF
TGTGCCAGCAGTATATCTAGACTCAGCTCCTACAATGAGCAGTTCTTC
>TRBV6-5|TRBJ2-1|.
CASSYMGDNEQFF
TGTGCCAGCAGTTACATGGGAGACAATGAGCAGTTCTTC
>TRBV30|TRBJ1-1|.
CASNQGFEAFF
TGTGCCTCAAACCAGGGTTTTGAAGCTTTCTTT
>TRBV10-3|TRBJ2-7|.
CAISGQLGPNEQYF
TGTGCCATCAGTGGCCAGTTGGGGCCTAACGAGCAGTACTTC
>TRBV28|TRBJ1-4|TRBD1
CASSSAGTGDEKLFF
TGTGCCAGCAGTTCTGCGGGGACAGGAGATGAAAAACTGTTTTTT
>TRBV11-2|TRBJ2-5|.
CASSLGLEETQYF
TGTGCCAGCAGCTTGGGCCTTGAAGAGACCCAGTACTTC
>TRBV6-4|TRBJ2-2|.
CASRQGDTGELFF
TGTGCCAGCAGACAGGGTGACACCGGGGAGCTGTTTTTT
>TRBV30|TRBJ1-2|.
CAWTPTGRAWDGYTF
TGTGCCTGGACCCCAACGGGAAGGGCATGGGATGGCTACACCTTC
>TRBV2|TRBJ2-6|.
CASSVGRDRPSGANVLTF
TGTGCCAGCAGTGTGGGGCGGGACAGACCGTCTGGGGCCAACGTCCTGACTTTC
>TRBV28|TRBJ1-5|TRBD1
CASSSTGVNQPQHF
TGTGCCAGCAGCTCGACAGGGGTAAATCAGCCCCAGCATTTT
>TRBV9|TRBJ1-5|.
CASSPFRPQHF
TGTGCCAGCAGCCCCTTTAGGCCCCAGCATTTT
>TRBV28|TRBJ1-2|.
CASSSIADWWTGYTF
TGTGCCAGCAGTTCTATCGCGGACTGGTGGACTGGCTACACCTTC
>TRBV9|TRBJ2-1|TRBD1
CASSYSGTAISYNEQFF
TGTGCCAGCAGCTACTCAGGGACAGCCATCTCCTACAATGAGCAGTTCTTC
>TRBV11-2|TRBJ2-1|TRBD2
CASSSGLAATSSYNEQFF
TGTGCCAGCAGCTCCGGACTAGCGGCCACCTCCTCCTACAATGAGCAGTTCTTC
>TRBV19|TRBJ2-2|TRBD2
CASRKGWEGNTGELFF
TGTGCCAGTAGAAAGGGTTGGGAGGGAAACACCGGGGAGCTGTTTTTT
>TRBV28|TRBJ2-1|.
CASSSGGGGNEQFF
TGTGCCAGCAGTTCAGGGGGAGGAGGCAATGAGCAGTTCTTC